The 21 T cell receptor beta chains below were found in one sample sequenced in a study of blood T cell repertoires in COVID-19. Repertoires were generated with immunoSEQ multiplex PCR, while TCRdb's copy carries only in-frame clones and drops some. The sample carries about 130,000 clones, approximately 82% recorded once. Sequencing was done on a sample of peripheral blood. The receptors derive from a man in his fifties or sixties with acute or convalescent COVID-19.

The chain carries TRBV18 and TRBJ2-2; D is undetermined. This CDR3 is built from 15 residues. The germline CDR1 and CDR2 sequences are KGHSH and LQKENI. Trimming removed 3 bases from V and 1 base from J, with 9 bases in between. The CDR3 sequence: CASSPEHLNTGELFF. CDR3 in DNA: TGTGCCAGCTCACCTGAACACCTGAACACCGGGGAGCTGTTTTTT.

The CDR3 DNA reads as TGTGCCAGCAGTGAGACAGGGGGCTACACCTTC. Translation: CASSETGGYTF. The chain recombines TRBV25-1 with TRBJ1-2, with 7 bases that match TRBD1. CDR3 size: 11 residues. Germline CDR1 MGHDK, CDR2 SYGVNS. With V trimmed by 3 bases and J by 8 bases, 0 bases remained unmatched.

This chain links TRBV18 with TRBJ2-5; the match to TRBD1 covers 9 bases. V shed 6 bases and J 2 bases; nucleotides not matched to a gene: 4. CDR3 length equals 14 residues. Germline lookup yields CDR1 KGHSH and CDR2 LQKENI. The CDR3 region is CASSPGTGQETQYF. CDR3 nucleotides: TGTGCCAGCTCCCCAGGGACAGGGCAAGAGACCCAGTACTTC. Full variable domain (rest looked up from reference TRBV18 and TRBJ2-5): NAGVMQNPRHLVRRRGQEARLRCSPMKGHSHVYWYRQLPEEGLKFMVYLQKENIIDESGMPKERFSAEFPKEGPSILRIQQVVRGDSAAYFCASSPGTGQETQYFGPGTRLLVL.

This chain uses TRBV3-1 (or the pseudogene TRBV3-2) with TRBJ2-5; D is perhaps TRBD1 (6 bases). Germline CDR1 and CDR2: LGHDT and YNNKEL (reference sequence). The germline V and J ends were trimmed by 5 bases and 2 bases, with 12 bases remaining between them. The CDR3 totals 14 residues. The DNA of the CDR3 is TGTGCCAGCAGCAAAACAGGGAAACAAGAGACCCAGTACTTC. Translation gives CASSKTGKQETQYF.

The CDR3 protein is CASSAGLLGNEQFF. CDR3 bases: TGTGCCAGCAGCGCCGGACTCCTGGGCAATGAGCAGTTCTTC. This chain connects TRBV9 to TRBJ2-1; D perhaps matches TRBD2 (5 bases). Per germline, CDR1 SGDLS and CDR2 YYNGEE. CDR3 size: 14 residues. Trimming removed 3 bases from V and 6 bases from J, with 13 bases in between.

The table lists this clone with a count of one. This rearrangement joins TRBV2 to TRBJ1-1; D is perhaps TRBD1 (6 bases). The CDR3 runs 13 residues. Trimming left V 6 bases short and J 4 bases short, with 12 bases between. Looked up from germline, CDR1 is SNHLY and CDR2 is FYNNEI. CDR3 region: CASRRTGPTEAFF. CDR3 DNA sequence: TGTGCCAGCAGGAGAACAGGGCCCACTGAAGCTTTCTTT.

V usage is TRBV18 and J usage is TRBJ2-1; 9 nucleotides agree with TRBD2. This CDR3 region has 15 residues. CDR1 KGHSH and CDR2 LQKENI come from the germline V gene. The ends lost 3 bases at V and 8 bases at J; junction bases unmatched: 8. As DNA, the CDR3 is TGTGCCAGCTCACCCTCAGCGGGAGGAGCCTATGAGCAGTTCTTC. Protein: CASSPSAGGAYEQFF.

This chain links TRBV9 with TRBJ2-5; TRBD2 aligns across 15 bases. V dropped 3 bases and J dropped 5; count of bases not matched to a gene: 11. The CDR3 spans 18 residues. Germline CDR1 and CDR2: SGDLS and YYNGEE. The CDR3, as DNA: TGTGCCAGCAGCGATTGGACCGGACTAGCGGGAGGGGCGGAGACCCAGTACTTC. Translated: CASSDWTGLAGGAETQYF. The full variable domain, with the rest looked up from reference TRBV9 and TRBJ2-5, is DSGVTQTPKHLITATGQRVTLRCSPRSGDLSVYWYQQSLDQGLQFLIQYYNGEERAKGNILERFSAQQFPDLHSELNLSSLELGDSALYFCASSDWTGLAGGAETQYFGPGTRLLVL.

The chain joins TRBV2 to TRBJ2-5; TRBD1 is a possible D gene (5 bases). The CDR3 covers 12 residues. Trimming pared 6 bases from V and 1 base from J, leaving 6 bases between. Germline V lookup: CDR1 SNHLY, CDR2 FYNNEI. CDR3 bases: TGTGCCAGCAGACAGGTCCAAGAGACCCAGTACTTC. This codes for CASRQVQETQYF.

The chain couples TRBV24-1 to TRBJ2-5, with 9 positions matching TRBD1. The V gene end was trimmed by 4 bases and the J gene end by 4 bases; junction bases not matched to a gene: 6. CDR3 size: 15 residues. The germline gives CDR1 KGHDR, CDR2 SFDVKD. In nucleotides, the CDR3 is TGTGCCACCAGTGAAGGGACAGGGCCAGGAGAGACCCAGTACTTC. As protein: CATSEGTGPGETQYF.

Details on this clone: Distinct nucleotide sequences in the sample also encode this CDR3. The rearrangement links TRBV5-4 to TRBJ2-3; 7 nucleotides match TRBD2. This CDR3 has 15 amino acids. CDR1 and CDR2 (germline): SGHNT, YYREEE (reference sequence). The trim removed 4 bases at V and 1 base at J, leaving 6 bases unmatched. The CDR3 sequence: CASSQRSGGTDTQYF. The CDR3 DNA follows: TGTGCCAGCAGCCAAAGGAGCGGGGGCACAGATACGCAGTATTTT. Based on the CDR3 plus reference TRBV5-4 and TRBJ2-3, the full variable domain is ETGVTQSPTHLIKTRGQQVTLRCSSQSGHNTVSWYQQALGQGPQFIFQYYREEENGRGNFPPRFSGLQFPNYSSELNVNALELDDSALYLCASSQRSGGTDTQYFGPGTRLTVL.

This clone was recorded only once. This CDR3 reads CASSTAGTGYQPQHF. The CDR3 coding sequence is TGTGCCAGCAGTACCGCTGGGACAGGATATCAGCCCCAGCATTTT. The chain joins TRBV27 to TRBJ1-5, with 8 nucleotides matching TRBD1. The CDR3 covers 15 residues. V dropped 5 bases and J dropped 5; count of bases not matched to a gene: 8. Germline lookup yields CDR1 MNHEY and CDR2 SMNVEV (reference sequence).

The CDR3 protein is CASSQDGGTDTLDTQYF. The CDR3 DNA reads as TGTGCCAGCAGCCAAGATGGCGGGACAGATACATTGGATACGCAGTATTTT. The chain recombines TRBV4-2 with TRBJ2-3; tentative D call: TRBD1 (7 bases). This CDR3 is built from 17 residues. Germline V gene lookup returns CDR1 LGHNA and CDR2 YNFKEQ. The germline V and J ends were trimmed by 0 bases and 6 bases, with 19 bases remaining between them.

Of note for this clone: This CDR3 is also generated by other DNA sequences in the sample. The rearrangement links TRBV28 to TRBJ2-7, with TRBD1 matching over 9 bases. Trimming took 7 bases from V and 7 from J; bases not matched to a gene: 5. CDR3 size: 12 residues. The germline CDR1 and CDR2 sequences are MDHEN and SYDVKM. Here the CDR3 reads CASTQGAGEQYF. In nucleotides, the CDR3 is TGTGCCAGCACACAGGGGGCTGGAGAGCAGTACTTC.

This sequence joins TRBV19 and TRBJ2-7; 7 nucleotides line up with TRBD1. J was trimmed by 1 base and V by 7 bases; bases with no gene match: 10. The CDR3 is made up of 15 amino acids. CDR1 is LNHDA and CDR2 is SQIVND in the germline V gene (reference sequence). The CDR3 spells CASNQRTGSSYEQYF. The DNA for the CDR3 is TGTGCCAGTAACCAAAGGACAGGTTCTTCCTACGAGCAGTACTTC.

The genes are TRBV10-2 and TRBJ2-3; the match to TRBD1 covers 11 bases. Germline V CDR1 and CDR2: WSHSY, SAAADI. CDR3 length equals 15 residues. The V gene end was trimmed by 2 bases and the J gene end by 8 bases; junction bases not matched to a gene: 6. This CDR3 is CASSEAGTGGATQYF. The CDR3 coding sequence is TGCGCCAGCAGTGAGGCTGGGACAGGGGGAGCTACGCAGTATTTT.

The gene calls are TRBV3-1 (or the pseudogene TRBV3-2) and TRBJ1-4; D is perhaps TRBD1 (5 bases). The CDR3 has 13 amino acids. Per the germline V gene, CDR1 is LGHDT and CDR2 is YNNKEL (reference sequence). V lost 5 bases to trimming and J lost 7 bases, with 11 bases between them. Here the CDR3 DNA reads TGTGCCAGCAGCGCGGGGGGATCTGAAAAACTGTTTTTT. As protein: CASSAGGSEKLFF.

This sequence joins TRBV3-1 (or the pseudogene TRBV3-2) and TRBJ1-3; 7 bases line up with TRBD1. Germline loops: CDR1 LGHDT, CDR2 YNNKEL (reference sequence). V was pared by 8 bases and J by 8 bases, with 6 bases of the junction left unmatched. There are 12 residues in the CDR3. The CDR3: CASRTGVDTIYF. The CDR3 DNA reads as TGTGCCAGCCGTACAGGGGTAGACACCATATATTTT.

This clone was seen just once. In nucleotides, the CDR3 is TGTGCCAGCAGCTCCCTCCGCAGGGGGAATTTGGCTGAAGCTTTCTTT. Its translation is CASSSLRRGNLAEAFF. The chain has TRBV28 and TRBJ1-1; TRBD1 matches at 7 bases. Germline CDR1 MDHEN, CDR2 SYDVKM. The CDR3 is 16 residues long. V lost 6 bases and J lost 6; bases outside the gene matches: 16. Drawing the rest from reference TRBV28 and TRBJ1-1, the complete variable domain is DVKVTQSSRYLVKRTGEKVFLECVQDMDHENMFWYRQDPGLGLRLIYFSYDVKMKEKGDIPEGYSVSREKKERFSLILESASTNQTSMYLCASSSLRRGNLAEAFFGQGTRLTVV.

This chain uses TRBV20-1 with TRBJ1-4; D is unresolved. Per the germline V gene, CDR1 is DFQATT and CDR2 is SNEGSKA (reference sequence). CDR3 length equals 15 residues. Trimming removed 3 bases from V and 8 bases from J, with 19 bases in between. Here the CDR3 reads CSASDVGKSGEKLFF. The CDR3 DNA reads TGCAGTGCTAGTGATGTTGGGAAATCGGGGGAAAAACTGTTTTTT.

The V and J genes are TRBV24-1 and TRBJ1-5, with D hard to call. CDR3 length equals 12 residues. Germline values: CDR1 KGHDR, CDR2 SFDVKD. V lost 4 bases to trimming and J lost 7 bases, with 7 bases between them. The CDR3 is CATSENGQPQHF. The DNA for the CDR3 is TGTGCCACCAGTGAGAATGGCCAGCCCCAGCATTTT.